The clone carrying this T cell receptor (beta chain) was observed at least ten times. Its antigen is currently unknown. V was trimmed by 3 bases and J by 2 bases, leaving 7 bases between them. The CDR3 sequence is 14 residues long. TCRdb reprocessed the RT-PCR reads via MiXCR and lists one record per CDR3 protein. The sample lists over 400,000 distinct CDR3 sequences, roughly 9.8% occurring once. The record originates from a study of response to subunit inactivated influenza vaccine. Points from the study as a whole: After each seasonal influenza vaccination, few new T cells are recruited, the authors suggested.

The rearrangement uses TRBV12-3 or TRBV12-4 and TRBJ2-2; D uncertain. This TCR came from a man aged 50-59 years who received an inactivated influenza vaccine. Specimen: PBMCs from blood, collected 45 days after vaccination. CDR3 region: CASSLVYNTGELFF. The DNA for the CDR3 is TGTGCCAGCAGTTTGGTTTATAACACCGGGGAGCTGTTTTTT.